The 14 T cell receptor beta chains listed next were all sequenced from one sample in a study of T cells in localized non-small cell lung cancer. Repertoires were generated with immunoSEQ multiplex PCR, while TCRdb's copy carries only in-frame clones and drops some. Of under 6,500 clones in the sample, more than 35% were seen once. The sample consisted of lung tumor tissue, taken before any cancer treatment. The receptors were sampled from a man aged 35 to 69 with stage I lung adenocarcinoma.

The rearrangement uses TRBV6-9 and TRBJ1-2; D is unclear. Trimming took off 5 bases at V and 6 bases at J, with 7 bases between the two ends. This CDR3 has 11 residues. CDR1 MNHGY and CDR2 SVAAGI come from the germline V gene. CDR3: CASSDYDGYTF. CDR3 coding DNA: TGTGCCAGCAGTGACTACGATGGCTACACCTTC.

By proportion, this clone is medium-sized. The rearrangement links TRBV30 to TRBJ2-7; D possibly uses TRBD1 or TRBD2 (5 bases each). Trimming cost V 5 bases and J 0 bases, with 11 bases left between them. This CDR3 has 13 amino acids. CDR1 and CDR2 (germline): GTSNPN, SVGIG (reference sequence). The CDR3 bases are TGTGCCTGGGCCGGGACGGACTCCTACGAGCAGTACTTC. Translation: CAWAGTDSYEQYF. The full variable domain, completed using reference TRBV30 and TRBJ2-7, is SQTIHQWPATLVQPVGSPLSLECTVEGTSNPNLYWYRQAAGRGLQLLFYSVGIGQISSEVPQNLSASRPQDRQFILSSKKLLLSDSGFYLCAWAGTDSYEQYFGPGTRLTVT.

This chain joins TRBV6-8 and TRBJ2-7; the match to TRBD2 covers 10 bases. Germline assignment: CDR1 MNHGY and CDR2 SAAAGT. Unmatched junction bases numbered 7, after V lost 8 bases and J lost 3 bases. The CDR3 covers 14 residues. The CDR3 here is CASQRTSGLYEQYF. The CDR3 DNA follows: TGTGCCAGCCAGAGGACTAGCGGACTCTACGAGCAGTACTTC.

This clone has just a few counts. This chain uses TRBV28 with TRBJ1-5; D is uncertain. Trimming stripped 2 bases from V and 9 bases from J, with 11 bases between. CDR3 length equals 13 residues. Germline V gives CDR1 MDHEN, CDR2 SYDVKM. Here the CDR3 DNA reads TGTGCCAGCAGTTTAGGTGCCAGAGGGCCCCAGCATTTT. Protein product: CASSLGARGPQHF.

This sequence joins TRBV9 and TRBJ1-2; TRBD1 aligns across 9 bases. Trimming removed 0 bases from V and 8 bases from J; junction bases left unmatched: 8. Germline-derived CDR1 and CDR2 are SGDLS and YYNGEE. This CDR3 contains 15 residues. The CDR3 is CASSVGSGQGGGYTF. CDR3 coding DNA: TGTGCCAGCAGCGTAGGATCGGGACAGGGTGGAGGCTACACCTTC.

This clone was seen a few times. The chain is built from TRBV9 and TRBJ2-1; D is uncertain. The CDR3 consists of 14 residues. V was trimmed by 2 bases and J by 0 bases, leaving 6 bases between them. Germline V gene lookup returns CDR1 SGDLS and CDR2 YYNGEE. CDR3 bases: TGTGCCAGCAGCGTGGGGTTCTCCTACAATGAGCAGTTCTTC. It translates to CASSVGFSYNEQFF.

The chain uses TRBV18 and TRBJ2-7, with D perhaps TRBD1 (6 bases). Per the germline V gene, CDR1 is KGHSH and CDR2 is LQKENI. Trimming took 3 bases from V and 4 from J, leaving 10 bases between them. The CDR3 has 13 amino acids. The CDR3 sequence: CASSPTGWYEQYF. CDR3 in DNA: TGTGCCAGCTCACCTACAGGGTGGTACGAGCAGTACTTC.

This clone was picked up a small number of times. The V and J genes are TRBV9 and TRBJ2-7; 9 bases are shared with TRBD1. There are 16 residues in the CDR3. The germline V gene encodes CDR1 SGDLS and CDR2 YYNGEE. V gave up 4 bases and J gave up 3 bases; unmatched junction bases: 11. The DNA for the CDR3 is TGTGCCAGCAGCCCAAGGGGACAGGGAACTAACTACGAGCAGTACTTC. It specifies CASSPRGQGTNYEQYF.

In this sample, this clone turned up a few times. The chain's CDR3 is CASSPATSGGGDTQYF. CDR3 bases: TGTGCCAGCAGTCCCGCGACTAGCGGGGGCGGTGATACGCAGTATTTT. The rearrangement joins TRBV7-5 to TRBJ2-3; the D call of TRBD2 is as the table states it, not checked on the DNA. TRBV7-5 is reported as a pseudogene. CDR3 length equals 16 residues.

The rearrangement joins TRBV18 to TRBJ1-3, with D hard to call. Trimming pared 2 bases from V and 0 bases from J, leaving 17 bases between. CDR3 length: 18 amino acids. Germline V gene data show CDR1 as KGHSH and CDR2 as LQKENI. The CDR3 region is CASSPSPRSGVSGNTIYF. CDR3 in DNA: TGTGCCAGCTCACCAAGCCCTCGCTCAGGAGTCTCTGGAAACACCATATATTTT.

This clone was detected only a few times. The chain joins TRBV28 to TRBJ2-1; D might be TRBD2 (5 bases). The length of the CDR3 is 13 residues. CDR1 is MDHEN, CDR2 SYDVKM, per germline. V lost 6 bases to trimming and J lost 8 bases, with 14 bases between them. CDR3 region: CASSKAGTHEQFF. The CDR3 DNA reads TGTGCCAGCAGCAAGGCGGGTACCCATGAGCAGTTCTTC.

This clone was seen a few times. The genes are TRBV6-8 and TRBJ2-2; maybe TRBD2 (6 bases). The CDR3 covers 18 residues. The germline V gene encodes CDR1 MNHGY and CDR2 SAAAGT. Trimming took off 5 bases at V and 8 bases at J, with 27 bases between the two ends. In DNA form, the CDR3 reads TGTGCCAGCAGTGCACGACCAGTTGTCGGGGGATTAGAGGGGGAGCTGTTTTTT. This encodes CASSARPVVGGLEGELFF.

The J gene is TRBJ1-3, the V gene TRBV11-3, with 9 positions matching TRBD1. After removal of 5 bases from V and 2 bases from J, the junction contained 4 bases not matched to a gene. CDR1 SGHNT and CDR2 YENEEA come from the germline V gene. There are 15 residues in the CDR3. The CDR3 here is CASSPGTGPGNTIYF. The CDR3 nucleotides are TGTGCCAGCAGCCCGGGGACAGGGCCTGGAAACACCATATATTTT.

The DNA for the CDR3 is TGTGCCAGCTCACCACGTGCAACAGACAATGTAGAAGCTTTCTTT. Its protein product is CASSPRATDNVEAFF. This rearrangement joins TRBV18 to TRBJ1-1; D remains ambiguous. Trimming took off 1 base at V and 8 bases at J, with 17 bases between the two ends. In germline, CDR1 is KGHSH, CDR2 LQKENI. The CDR3 is 15 residues long.